This T cell receptor (beta chain) was captured in a study of cytomegalovirus exposure and HLA in healthy donors. To note about this clone: Its antigen is unknown.

The CDR3 is made up of 14 amino acids. The germline V gene encodes CDR1 SNHLY and CDR2 FYNNEI. J was trimmed by 1 base and V by 4 bases; bases with no gene match: 1. With 60 Vbeta and 13 Jbeta primers, the PCR was carried out. TCRdb keeps only in-frame clones here, not all; method: immunoSEQ multiplex PCR. The top ten clones hold 6.5% to 8.5% of a sample with 85,000 to 100,000 clones, under 80% of them seen once. Study-wide points: With DRB1 most and HLA-C fewest, TCR association rates differed between HLA loci in a later analysis. It emerged from a later analysis that several of the most significant clusters appeared to be linked to common viral pathogens. The authors reported that TCR beta sequences could predict HLA-A and HLA-B alleles. These predictions were accurate for most subjects in the first cohort.

Sequenced input: PBMCs. V is TRBV2 and J is TRBJ2-3; TRBD1 aligns across 8 bases. This TCR came from a human donor in good health. Written as DNA, the CDR3 is TGTGCCAGCAGTGGGACAGGGCGCACAGATACGCAGTATTTT. Amino acids: CASSGTGRTDTQYF. Full variable domain (missing parts from reference TRBV2 and TRBJ2-3): EPEVTQTPSHQVTQMGQEVILRCVPISNHLYFYWYRQILGQKVEFLVSFYNNEISEKSEIFDDQFSVERPDGSNFTLKIRSTKLEDSAMYFCASSGTGRTDTQYFGPGTRLTVL.